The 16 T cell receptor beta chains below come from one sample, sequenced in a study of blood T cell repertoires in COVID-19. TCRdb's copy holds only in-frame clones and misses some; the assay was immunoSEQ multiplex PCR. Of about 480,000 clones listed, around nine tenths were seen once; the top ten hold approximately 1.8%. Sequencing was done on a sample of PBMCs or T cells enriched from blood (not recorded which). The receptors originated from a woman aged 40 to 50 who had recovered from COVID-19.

CDR3 loop: CASSLAVNPGVWYGYTF. The CDR3 nucleotides read TGTGCCAGCAGCTTAGCTGTAAATCCGGGTGTGTGGTATGGCTACACCTTC. The rearrangement links TRBV7-9 to TRBJ1-2; no definite D call. Per germline, CDR1 SEHNR and CDR2 FQNEAQ (reference sequence). V gave up 0 bases and J gave up 5 bases, with 19 bases separating them. The CDR3 contains 17 residues.

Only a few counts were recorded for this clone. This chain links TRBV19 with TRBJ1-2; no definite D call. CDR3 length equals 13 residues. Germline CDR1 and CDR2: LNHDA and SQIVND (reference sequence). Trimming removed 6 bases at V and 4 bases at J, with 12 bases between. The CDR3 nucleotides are TGTGCCAGTAGCATGGCAAACCCCTATGGCTACACCTTC. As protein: CASSMANPYGYTF.

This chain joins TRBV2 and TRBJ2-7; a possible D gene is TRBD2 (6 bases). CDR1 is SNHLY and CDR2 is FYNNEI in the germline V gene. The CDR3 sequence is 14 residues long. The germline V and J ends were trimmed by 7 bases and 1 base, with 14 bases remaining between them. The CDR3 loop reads CASTGTGGSYEQYF. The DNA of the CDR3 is TGTGCCAGCACCGGCACTGGGGGGTCCTACGAGCAGTACTTC.

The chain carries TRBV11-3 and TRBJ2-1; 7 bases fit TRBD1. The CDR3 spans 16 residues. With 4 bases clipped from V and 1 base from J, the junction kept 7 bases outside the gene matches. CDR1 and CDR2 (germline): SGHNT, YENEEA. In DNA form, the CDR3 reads TGTGCCAGCAGCTCTGACCGGGACAGTTCCTACAATGAGCAGTTCTTC. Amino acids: CASSSDRDSSYNEQFF.

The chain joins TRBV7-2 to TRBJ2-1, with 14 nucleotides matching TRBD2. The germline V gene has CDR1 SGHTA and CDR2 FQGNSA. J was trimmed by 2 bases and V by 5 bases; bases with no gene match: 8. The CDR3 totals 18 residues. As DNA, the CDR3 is TGTGCCAGCAGCCTAAGGGGACTAGCGGGAGTTACCTACAATGAGCAGTTCTTC. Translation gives CASSLRGLAGVTYNEQFF.

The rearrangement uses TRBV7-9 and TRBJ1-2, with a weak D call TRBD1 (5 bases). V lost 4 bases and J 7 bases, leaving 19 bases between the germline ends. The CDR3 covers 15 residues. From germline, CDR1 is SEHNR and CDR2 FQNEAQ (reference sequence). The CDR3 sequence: CASSSETAPVGGYTF. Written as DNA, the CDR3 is TGTGCCAGCAGCTCGGAGACAGCTCCAGTCGGTGGCTACACCTTC.

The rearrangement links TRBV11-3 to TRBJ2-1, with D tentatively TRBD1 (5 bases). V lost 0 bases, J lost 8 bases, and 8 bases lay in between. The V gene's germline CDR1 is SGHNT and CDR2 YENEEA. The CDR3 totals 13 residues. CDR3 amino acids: CASSLDRAYEQFF. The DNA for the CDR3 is TGTGCCAGCAGCTTAGACAGGGCCTATGAGCAGTTCTTC.

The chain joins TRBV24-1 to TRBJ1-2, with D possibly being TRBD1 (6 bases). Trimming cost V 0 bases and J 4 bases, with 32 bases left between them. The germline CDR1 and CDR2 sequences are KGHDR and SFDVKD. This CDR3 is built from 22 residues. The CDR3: CATSDLRFRLSNNRVSGYGYTF. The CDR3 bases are TGTGCCACCAGTGATTTGCGATTCCGTCTATCCAACAACAGGGTTTCGGGCTATGGCTACACCTTC.

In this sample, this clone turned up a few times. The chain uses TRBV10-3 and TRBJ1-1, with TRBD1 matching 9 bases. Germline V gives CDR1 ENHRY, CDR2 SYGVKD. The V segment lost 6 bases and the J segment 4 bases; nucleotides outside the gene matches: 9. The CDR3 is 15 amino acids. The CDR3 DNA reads TGTGCCATCAGGGGGGACAGGGAAGGGAGCACTGAAGCTTTCTTT. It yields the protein CAIRGDREGSTEAFF.

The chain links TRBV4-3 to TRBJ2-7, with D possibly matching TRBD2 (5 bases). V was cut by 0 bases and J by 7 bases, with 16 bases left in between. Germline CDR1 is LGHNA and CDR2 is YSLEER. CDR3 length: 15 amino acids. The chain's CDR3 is CASSQDRLPGGEQYF. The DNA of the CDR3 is TGCGCCAGCAGCCAAGATAGGCTTCCCGGAGGAGAGCAGTACTTC.

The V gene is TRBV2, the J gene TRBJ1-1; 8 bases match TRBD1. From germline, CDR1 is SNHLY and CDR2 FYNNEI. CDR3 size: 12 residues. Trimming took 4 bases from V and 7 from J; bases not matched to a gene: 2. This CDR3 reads CASSGTGHEAFF. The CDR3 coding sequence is TGTGCCAGCAGTGGGACAGGGCATGAAGCTTTCTTT.

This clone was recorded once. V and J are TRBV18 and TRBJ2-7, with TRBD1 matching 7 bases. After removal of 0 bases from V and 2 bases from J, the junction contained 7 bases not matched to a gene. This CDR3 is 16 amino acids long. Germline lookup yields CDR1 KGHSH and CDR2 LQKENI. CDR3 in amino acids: CASSPPTGQGAYEQYF. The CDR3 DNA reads TGTGCCAGCTCACCACCAACCGGTCAGGGGGCCTACGAGCAGTACTTC.

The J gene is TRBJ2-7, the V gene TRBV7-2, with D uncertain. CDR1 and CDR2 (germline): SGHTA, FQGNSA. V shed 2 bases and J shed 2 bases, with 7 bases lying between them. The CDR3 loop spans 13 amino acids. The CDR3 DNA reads TGTGCCAGCAGCTTATCGCGGCCCTACGAGCAGTACTTC. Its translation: CASSLSRPYEQYF.

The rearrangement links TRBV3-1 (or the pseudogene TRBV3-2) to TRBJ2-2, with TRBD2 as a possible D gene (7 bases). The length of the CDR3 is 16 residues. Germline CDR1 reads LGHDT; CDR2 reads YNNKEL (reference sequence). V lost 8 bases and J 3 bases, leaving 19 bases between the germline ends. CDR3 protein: CASRVVGRGDTGELFF. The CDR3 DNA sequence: TGTGCCAGCCGAGTTGTTGGGAGGGGGGACACCGGGGAGCTGTTTTTT.

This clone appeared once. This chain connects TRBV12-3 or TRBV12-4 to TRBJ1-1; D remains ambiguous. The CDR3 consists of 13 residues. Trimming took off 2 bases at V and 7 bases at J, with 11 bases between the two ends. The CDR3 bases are TGTGCCAGCAGTTTACATGGAGTTGGTGAAGCTTTCTTT. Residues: CASSLHGVGEAFF.

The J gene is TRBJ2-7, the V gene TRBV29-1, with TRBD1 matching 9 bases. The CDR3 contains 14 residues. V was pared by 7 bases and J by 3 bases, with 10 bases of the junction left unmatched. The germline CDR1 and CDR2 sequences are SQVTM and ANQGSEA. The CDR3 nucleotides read TGCAGCGCCGTGGGGGACAGGGACCTCTACGAGCAGTACTTC. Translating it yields CSAVGDRDLYEQYF.